The 23 T cell receptor beta chains in this list originate from one sample, sequenced in a study of shared clonotypes between healthy human individuals. As defined, naive CD8 cells were CD45RO-negative and positively selected for CCR7, with terminally differentiated effector memory CD45RA+ cells excluded. The repertoire was sequenced with immunoSEQ multiplex PCR; TCRdb's copy has only in-frame clones and lacks some. The sample includes over 2 million clones, approximately 94% of them seen just once. The sequencing input was naive CD8+ T cells sorted from blood. The receptor set was obtained from a man between 18 and 29 years old in good health.

This sequence joins TRBV27 and TRBJ1-1; TRBD1 matches at 8 bases. The CDR3 is 14 residues long. The V and J ends lost 6 bases and 3 bases, in that order; junction bases with no gene match: 6. Per the germline V gene, CDR1 is MNHEY and CDR2 is SMNVEV (reference sequence). CDR3 loop: CASRLQGGYTEAFF. The CDR3, as DNA: TGTGCCAGCAGGCTACAGGGGGGGTACACTGAAGCTTTCTTT.

The chain combines TRBV7-9 with TRBJ2-7; a possible D gene is TRBD1 (6 bases). Germline loops: CDR1 SEHNR, CDR2 FQNEAQ (reference sequence). V was pared by 5 bases and J by 7 bases, with 18 bases between. This CDR3 region has 14 residues. CDR3 DNA sequence: TGTGCCAGCAGCCCCGGACAGCTCCTAATGGAGCAGTACTTC. Translated: CASSPGQLLMEQYF.

The J gene is TRBJ2-7, the V gene TRBV5-1; no clear D. CDR3 length equals 15 residues. Germline CDR1 and CDR2: SGHRS and YFSETQ. Deletions cut 0 bases from V and 2 bases from J, with 12 bases between. CDR3 region: CASSLDPDLAYEQYF. The CDR3 DNA reads TGCGCCAGCAGCTTGGACCCCGACCTAGCCTACGAGCAGTACTTC.

The genes are TRBV7-3 and TRBJ2-5; 10 positions agree with TRBD2. The CDR3 extends over 17 amino acids. The germline V gene has CDR1 SGHTA and CDR2 FQGTGA. Trimming cost V 3 bases and J 6 bases; bases outside gene matches: 13. The CDR3 loop is CASSFPRQRGGTKTQYF. CDR3 in DNA: TGTGCCAGCAGCTTCCCCCGCCAGCGGGGGGGCACGAAGACCCAGTACTTC.

This clone was counted a single time. The chain links TRBV4-3 to TRBJ1-4; D is perhaps TRBD1 (6 bases). Germline V gives CDR1 LGHNA, CDR2 YSLEER. The CDR3 totals 15 residues. Trimming shortened V by 1 base and J by 5 bases, and 11 bases separated the two germline ends. CDR3 amino acids: CASSQVWQGNEKLFF. CDR3 nucleotide sequence: TGCGCCAGCAGCCAAGTCTGGCAGGGGAATGAAAAACTGTTTTTT.

This clone appeared a single time. V gene TRBV6-5 combines with J gene TRBJ1-4; no reliable D call. Trimming pared 10 bases from V and 6 bases from J, leaving 15 bases between. Germline V CDR1 and CDR2: MNHEY, SVGAGI. This CDR3 has 13 residues. CDR3 loop: CATSVGRDEKLFF. The CDR3 coding sequence is TGTGCCACCTCGGTCGGAAGGGATGAAAAACTGTTTTTT.

This clone was counted a few times. The chain has TRBV5-1 and TRBJ2-7, with 10 nucleotides matching TRBD1. J was trimmed by 2 bases and V by 5 bases; bases with no gene match: 7. This CDR3 comprises 15 residues. The germline gives CDR1 SGHRS, CDR2 YFSETQ. The CDR3 DNA reads as TGCGCCAGCAGTGACTTAGGGACAGGGGCCTACGAGCAGTACTTC. It codes for CASSDLGTGAYEQYF.

Regarding this clone: The sample holds other DNA sequences that translate to the same CDR3. This chain uses TRBV4-3 with TRBJ2-7; weak D call: TRBD1 (6 bases). This CDR3 is 14 amino acids long. The germline gives CDR1 LGHNA, CDR2 YSLEER. Between the trimmed V and J ends, which lost 1 base and 0 bases, there was a span of 7 bases. CDR3 coding DNA: TGCGCCAGCAGCCAAGTGGACAGCTCCTACGAGCAGTACTTC. Translated, it gives CASSQVDSSYEQYF.

This sequence joins TRBV4-1 and TRBJ2-7; 11 bases line up with TRBD2. With 4 bases clipped from V and 5 bases from J, the junction kept 10 bases outside the gene matches. Germline V gene data show CDR1 as MGHRA and CDR2 as YSYEKL. The CDR3 loop spans 16 amino acids. The CDR3 coding sequence is TGCGCCAGCAGCCCCAGCGCCGGACTAGCGGGTAACGAGCAGTACTTC. Protein product: CASSPSAGLAGNEQYF.

The chain employs TRBV2 and TRBJ1-4; D possibly corresponds to TRBD1 (6 bases). The CDR3 is made up of 13 amino acids. V was pared by 6 bases and J by 8 bases, with 13 bases between. Germline CDR1 and CDR2: SNHLY and FYNNEI. CDR3 region: CASSATGNEKLFF. CDR3 sequence (DNA): TGTGCCAGCAGCGCGACAGGAAACGAAAAACTGTTTTTT.

The V call is TRBV6-6, the J call TRBJ1-5; 8 bases agree with TRBD1. Germline CDR1 and CDR2: MNHNY and SVGAGI (reference sequence). Trimming cost V 4 bases and J 1 base; bases outside gene matches: 3. The CDR3 is 15 residues long. The CDR3 DNA sequence: TGTGCCAGCAGTTTTGGACAGGGCAGCAATCAGCCCCAGCATTTT. Residues: CASSFGQGSNQPQHF.

The chain links TRBV4-1 to TRBJ2-1; TRBD1 matches at 11 bases. V lost 4 bases and J lost 8; bases outside the gene matches: 7. The germline CDR1 and CDR2 sequences are MGHRA and YSYEKL. The CDR3 runs to 15 residues. The CDR3 DNA reads as TGCGCCAGCAGCCTAGGACAGGGGGCGAGGGATGAGCAGTTCTTC. It is translated as CASSLGQGARDEQFF.

This sequence joins TRBV7-8 and TRBJ2-1; 10 bases are shared with TRBD2. The CDR3 is made up of 15 amino acids. The V gene end was trimmed by 6 bases and the J gene end by 5 bases; junction bases not matched to a gene: 7. Germline V CDR1 and CDR2: SGHVS, FQNEAQ. This CDR3 is CASSLAGALHNEQFF. The CDR3 DNA reads TGTGCCAGCAGTCTAGCGGGAGCACTTCACAATGAGCAGTTCTTC.

The J gene is TRBJ2-7, the V gene TRBV2, with D possibly matching TRBD2 (6 bases). Trimming pared 7 bases from V and 5 bases from J, leaving 15 bases between. Germline V gene data show CDR1 as SNHLY and CDR2 as FYNNEI. The length of the CDR3 is 13 residues. The DNA of the CDR3 is TGTGCCAGCAACTTACCTACGGGGGACGAGCAGTACTTC. This sequence encodes CASNLPTGDEQYF.

The gene calls are TRBV9 and TRBJ2-1, with D possibly called TRBD1 or TRBD2 (6 bases each). V dropped 0 bases and J dropped 4 bases, with 14 bases sitting between them. CDR1 and CDR2 (germline): SGDLS, YYNGEE. CDR3 length equals 16 residues. The CDR3 nucleotides read TGTGCCAGCAGCGTAGGGCCGGGGGCGAATTACAATGAGCAGTTCTTC. It specifies CASSVGPGANYNEQFF.

The chain joins TRBV5-4 to TRBJ2-1, with 13 bases fitting TRBD2. Germline V gene sequence: CDR1 SGHNT, CDR2 YYREEE (reference sequence). Germline trimming cut 3 bases from V and 9 bases from J; bases unmatched to any gene: 12. CDR3 length: 17 residues. The CDR3 nucleotides read TGTGCCAGCAGCTCTGGACTAGCGGGAGAAATCAGTGGTGAGCAGTTCTTC. This sequence encodes CASSSGLAGEISGEQFF.

The CDR3 sequence: CASSLDGVSPLHF. CDR3 bases: TGTGCCAGCAGCTTAGATGGGGTCTCACCCCTCCACTTT. The rearrangement uses TRBV5-4 and TRBJ1-6; D is ambiguous. Per the germline V gene, CDR1 is SGHNT and CDR2 is YYREEE (reference sequence). Trimming removed 2 bases from V and 10 bases from J, with 10 bases in between. The CDR3 extends over 13 amino acids.

The rearrangement joins TRBV4-1 to TRBJ2-5; D gene unclear. The germline V gene has CDR1 MGHRA and CDR2 YSYEKL. The CDR3 is made up of 15 amino acids. The V end lost 0 bases, the J end lost 4 bases, and 12 bases lay between the germline ends. CDR3 DNA: TGCGCCAGCAGCCAAGAAACATCTGACGGAGAGACCCAGTACTTC. Translating gives CASSQETSDGETQYF.

The gene calls are TRBV4-3 and TRBJ2-1; weak D call: TRBD2 (6 bases). The CDR3 sequence is 16 residues long. V gave up 5 bases and J gave up 5 bases, with 19 bases separating them. Germline CDR1 and CDR2: LGHNA and YSLEER. The CDR3 DNA is TGCGCCAGCAGCGAAATATTGGAGGGAGTGAACAATGAGCAGTTCTTC. This translates into CASSEILEGVNNEQFF.

The chain recombines TRBV15 with TRBJ2-7, with TRBD2 matching over 10 bases. J lost 1 base, V lost 5 bases, and 14 bases had no gene match. Germline-derived CDR1 and CDR2 are LNHNV and YYDKDF (reference sequence). The CDR3 contains 18 residues. CDR3: CATSGSASGSSASYEQYF. DNA of the CDR3: TGTGCCACCAGCGGGTCAGCTAGCGGGAGTTCTGCGTCCTACGAGCAGTACTTC. The full variable domain, rest sourced from reference TRBV15 and TRBJ2-7, is DAMVIQNPRYQVTQFGKPVTLSCSQTLNHNVMYWYQQKSSQAPKLLFHYYDKDFNNEADTPDNFQSRRPNTSFCFLDIRSPGLGDTAMYLCATSGSASGSSASYEQYFGPGTRLTVT.

The CDR3 sequence is CASSPLTISYNEQFF. In DNA, the CDR3 is TGTGCCAGCAGCCCATTGACTATCTCCTACAATGAGCAGTTCTTC. The chain links TRBV5-6 to TRBJ2-1; the D gene is possibly TRBD2 (5 bases). Trimming took off 4 bases at V and 0 bases at J, with 11 bases between the two ends. CDR1 SGHDT and CDR2 YYEEEE come from the germline V gene. The CDR3 length is 15 residues.

The rearrangement joins TRBV15 to TRBJ2-7; 10 nucleotides match TRBD1. CDR1 is LNHNV, CDR2 YYDKDF, per germline (reference sequence). Trimming removed 3 bases from V and 3 bases from J; junction bases left unmatched: 5. The CDR3 extends over 15 amino acids. In DNA, the CDR3 is TGTGCCACCAGCAGGGAAAGGGACAGGGGCTACGAGCAGTACTTC. Translated: CATSRERDRGYEQYF.

The chain links TRBV11-3 to TRBJ1-1, with TRBD1 matching over 7 bases. With 5 bases clipped from V and 3 bases from J, the junction kept 3 bases outside the gene matches. This CDR3 region has 13 residues. The germline V gene has CDR1 SGHNT and CDR2 YENEEA. In DNA, the CDR3 is TGTGCCAGCAGCCCACAGGGGCACACTGAAGCTTTCTTT. Its translation is CASSPQGHTEAFF. Full variable domain (rest looked up from reference TRBV11-3 and TRBJ1-1): EAGVVQSPRYKIIEKKQPVAFWCNPISGHNTLYWYLQNLGQGPELLIRYENEEAVDDSQLPKDRFSAERLKGVDSTLKIQPAELGDSAVYLCASSPQGHTEAFFGQGTRLTVV.